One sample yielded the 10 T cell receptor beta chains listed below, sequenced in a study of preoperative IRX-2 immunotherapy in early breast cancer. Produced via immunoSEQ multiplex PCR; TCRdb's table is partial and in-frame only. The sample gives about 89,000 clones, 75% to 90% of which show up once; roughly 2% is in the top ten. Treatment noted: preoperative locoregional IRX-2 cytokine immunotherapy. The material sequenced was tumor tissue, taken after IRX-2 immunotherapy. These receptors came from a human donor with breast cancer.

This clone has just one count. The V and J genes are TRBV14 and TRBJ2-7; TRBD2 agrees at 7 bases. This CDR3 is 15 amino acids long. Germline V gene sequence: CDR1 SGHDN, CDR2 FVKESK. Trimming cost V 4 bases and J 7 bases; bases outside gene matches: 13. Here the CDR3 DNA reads TGTGCCAGCAGCCTTACCGGGAGGACCCTGGGAGAGCAGTACTTC. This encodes CASSLTGRTLGEQYF.

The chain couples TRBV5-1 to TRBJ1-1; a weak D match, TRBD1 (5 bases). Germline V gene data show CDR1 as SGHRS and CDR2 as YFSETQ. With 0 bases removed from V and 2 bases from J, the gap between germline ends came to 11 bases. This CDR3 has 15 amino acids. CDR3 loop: CASSLGTLSNTEAFF. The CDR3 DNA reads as TGCGCCAGCAGCTTGGGGACATTGAGTAACACTGAAGCTTTCTTT.

The CDR3 loop is CASSFGPSGTYNEQFF. In DNA form, the CDR3 reads TGCGCCAGCAGCTTCGGCCCCTCAGGAACCTACAATGAGCAGTTCTTC. The genes are TRBV5-1 and TRBJ2-1; D not certain. The V gene lost 2 bases and the J gene lost 2 bases, with 14 bases spanning the gap. CDR3 length: 16 amino acids. Germline V gives CDR1 SGHRS, CDR2 YFSETQ.

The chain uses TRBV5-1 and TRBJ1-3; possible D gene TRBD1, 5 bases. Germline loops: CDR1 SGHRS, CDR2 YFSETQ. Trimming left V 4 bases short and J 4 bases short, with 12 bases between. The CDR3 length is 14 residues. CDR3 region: CASSPGTTGNTIYF. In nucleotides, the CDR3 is TGCGCCAGCAGCCCGGGGACGACAGGAAACACCATATATTTT.

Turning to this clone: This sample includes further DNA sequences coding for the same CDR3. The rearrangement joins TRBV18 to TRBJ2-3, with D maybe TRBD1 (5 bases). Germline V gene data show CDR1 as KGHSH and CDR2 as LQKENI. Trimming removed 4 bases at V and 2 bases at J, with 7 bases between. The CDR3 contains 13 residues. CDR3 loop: CASSQGSTDTQYF. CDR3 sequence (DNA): TGTGCCAGCTCACAGGGGTCCACAGATACGCAGTATTTT.

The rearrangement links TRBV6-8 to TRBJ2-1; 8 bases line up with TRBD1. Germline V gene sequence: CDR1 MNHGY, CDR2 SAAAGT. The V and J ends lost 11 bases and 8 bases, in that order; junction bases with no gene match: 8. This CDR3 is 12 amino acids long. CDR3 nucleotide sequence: TGTGCCTCAAAAGACAGGGGACATGAGCAGTTCTTC. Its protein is CASKDRGHEQFF.

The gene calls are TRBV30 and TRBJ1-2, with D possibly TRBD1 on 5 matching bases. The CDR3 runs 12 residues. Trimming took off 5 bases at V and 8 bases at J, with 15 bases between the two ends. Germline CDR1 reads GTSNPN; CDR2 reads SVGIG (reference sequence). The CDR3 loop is CAWADTLEGYTF. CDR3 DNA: TGTGCCTGGGCGGACACCTTGGAAGGCTACACCTTC.

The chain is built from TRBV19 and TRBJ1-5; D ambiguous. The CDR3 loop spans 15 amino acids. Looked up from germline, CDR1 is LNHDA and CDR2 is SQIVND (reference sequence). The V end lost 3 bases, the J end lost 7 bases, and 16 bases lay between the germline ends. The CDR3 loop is CASSIVDTWPQPQHF. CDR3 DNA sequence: TGTGCCAGTAGTATTGTAGACACATGGCCCCAGCCCCAGCATTTT.

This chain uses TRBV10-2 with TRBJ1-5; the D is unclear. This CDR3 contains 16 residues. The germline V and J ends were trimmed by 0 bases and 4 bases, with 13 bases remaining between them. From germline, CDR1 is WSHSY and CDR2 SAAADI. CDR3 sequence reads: CASSESLGLVNQPQHF. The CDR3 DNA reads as TGCGCCAGCAGTGAGTCCTTGGGCCTGGTGAATCAGCCCCAGCATTTT.

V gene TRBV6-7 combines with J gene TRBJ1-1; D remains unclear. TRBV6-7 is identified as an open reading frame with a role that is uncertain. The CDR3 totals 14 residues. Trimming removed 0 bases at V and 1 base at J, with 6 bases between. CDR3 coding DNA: TGTGCCAGCAGTTACTCGTACGGGAACACTGAAGCTTTCTTT. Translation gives CASSYSYGNTEAFF.